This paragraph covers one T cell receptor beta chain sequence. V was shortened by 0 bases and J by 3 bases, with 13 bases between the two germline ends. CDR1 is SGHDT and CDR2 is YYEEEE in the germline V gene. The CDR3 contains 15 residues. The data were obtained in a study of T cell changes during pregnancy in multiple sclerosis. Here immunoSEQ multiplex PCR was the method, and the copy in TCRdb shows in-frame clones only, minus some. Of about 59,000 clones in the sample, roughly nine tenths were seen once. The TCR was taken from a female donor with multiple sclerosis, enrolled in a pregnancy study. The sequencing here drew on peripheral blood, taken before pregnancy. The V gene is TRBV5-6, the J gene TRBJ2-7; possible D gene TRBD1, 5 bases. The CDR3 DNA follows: TGTGCCAGCAGCTTGGCAGGGAACCCCCTCTACGAGCAGTACTTC. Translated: CASSLAGNPLYEQYF.